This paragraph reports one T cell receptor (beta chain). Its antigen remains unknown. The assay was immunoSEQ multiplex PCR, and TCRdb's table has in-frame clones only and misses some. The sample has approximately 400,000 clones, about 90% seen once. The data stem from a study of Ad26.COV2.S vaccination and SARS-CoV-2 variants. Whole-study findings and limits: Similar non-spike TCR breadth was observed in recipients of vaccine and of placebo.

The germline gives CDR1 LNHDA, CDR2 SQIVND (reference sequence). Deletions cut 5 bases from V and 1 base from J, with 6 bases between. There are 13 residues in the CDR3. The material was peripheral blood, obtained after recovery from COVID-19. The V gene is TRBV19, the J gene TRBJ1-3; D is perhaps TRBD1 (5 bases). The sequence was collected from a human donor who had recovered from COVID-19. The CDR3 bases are TGTGCCAGTAGTCGGGGGTCTGGAAACACCATATATTTT. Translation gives CASSRGSGNTIYF.